This paragraph reports one TCR beta chain. Germline CDR1 and CDR2: SGHRS and YFSETQ. The length of the CDR3 is 19 residues. The ends were cut back, 4 bases at V and 1 base at J, with 23 bases in the middle. These data are taken from a study of blood T cell repertoires in COVID-19. Turning to the study itself: Researchers got acute and convalescent COVID-19 samples from the United States, Italy and Spain.

Produced via immunoSEQ multiplex PCR; TCRdb's table is partial and in-frame only. The sample has fewer than 200,000 clones; approximately 84% are singletons. Membership in each cohort depended on participant-reported clinical history. The sample consisted of PBMCs or T cells enriched from blood (not recorded which). This chain links TRBV5-1 with TRBJ1-4; possibly TRBD1 for D (6 bases). The TCR sequence derives from a human donor with acute COVID-19. The donor label of this sample is uncertain. CDR3: CASSPVEGRGGRTNEKLFF. The CDR3 DNA reads as TGCGCCAGCAGCCCCGTTGAGGGGCGGGGGGGCCGAACTAATGAAAAACTGTTTTTT.